The clone carrying this T cell receptor beta chain has a single count. Repertoires were generated with immunoSEQ multiplex PCR, while TCRdb's copy carries only in-frame clones and drops some. The sample gives a few hundred thousand clones, roughly 88% of which show up once; 0.87% is in the top ten. This entry comes from a study of blood T cell repertoires in COVID-19. The germline V and J ends were trimmed by 3 bases and 2 bases, with 13 bases remaining between them. CDR1 is DFQATT, CDR2 SNEGSKA, per germline (reference sequence). The CDR3 sequence is 14 residues long. The genes are TRBV20-1 and TRBJ1-2; unclear D gene. This TCR was recovered from a human donor with COVID-19, enrolled during active disease. The donor label of this sample is uncertain. Sequenced input: peripheral blood. CDR3 sequence reads: CSASSRLPNYGYTF. The CDR3 DNA sequence: TGCAGTGCTAGTTCCAGACTGCCAAACTATGGCTACACCTTC.